Shown below are 16 T cell receptor beta chains from a single sample sequenced in a study of blood T cell repertoires in COVID-19. This table comes from immunoSEQ multiplex PCR, and its TCRdb copy is limited to in-frame clones, with some not included. The sample has around 180,000 clones; about 81% are singletons. Material for sequencing was peripheral blood. Every receptor here comes from an elderly woman with COVID-19, enrolled during active disease.

This clone was recorded a few times. This chain links TRBV27 with TRBJ2-7; no reliable D call. Looked up from germline, CDR1 is MNHEY and CDR2 is SMNVEV (reference sequence). V lost 1 base to trimming and J lost 5 bases, with 12 bases between them. This CDR3 is built from 14 residues. The DNA for the CDR3 is TGTGCCAGCAGTTTATGGGCAGGCCTCGACGAGCAGTACTTC. It is translated as CASSLWAGLDEQYF.

The chain has TRBV18 and TRBJ2-3; 8 bases map to TRBD2. J gave up 1 base and V 3 bases, and 0 bases lay outside the gene matches. Germline V gene data show CDR1 as KGHSH and CDR2 as LQKENI. This CDR3 comprises 14 residues. This chain's CDR3 is CASSPTSGTDTQYF. For the CDR3, the DNA is TGTGCCAGCTCACCGACTAGCGGCACAGATACGCAGTATTTT.

The chain joins TRBV7-9 to TRBJ1-2; tentatively, D is TRBD1 (5 bases). V was cut by 1 base and J by 8 bases, with 17 bases left in between. Germline V gene lookup returns CDR1 SEHNR and CDR2 FQNEAQ (reference sequence). The CDR3 covers 15 residues. The CDR3 here is CASSLEMGLQGGYTF. CDR3 bases: TGTGCCAGCAGCTTAGAAATGGGTTTGCAGGGAGGCTACACCTTC.

This clone appeared once. The chain combines TRBV3-1 (or the pseudogene TRBV3-2) with TRBJ1-1, with D possibly TRBD1 on 6 matching bases. This CDR3 region has 14 residues. Per germline, CDR1 LGHDT and CDR2 YNNKEL (reference sequence). Trimming took off 0 bases at V and 4 bases at J, with 9 bases between the two ends. Here the CDR3 reads CASSQDWGRTEAFF. DNA of the CDR3: TGTGCCAGCAGCCAAGATTGGGGGCGCACTGAAGCTTTCTTT.

The rearrangement links TRBV29-1 to TRBJ1-1; possibly TRBD1 for D (6 bases). Looked up from germline, CDR1 is SQVTM and CDR2 is ANQGSEA. This CDR3 spans 12 amino acids. Between the trimmed V and J ends, which lost 2 bases and 7 bases, there was a span of 11 bases. CDR3 bases: TGCAGCGTTGAAAGGGACACGGATGAAGCTTTCTTT. Translation gives CSVERDTDEAFF.

This clone appeared a few times. The J gene is TRBJ2-1, the V gene TRBV11-2, with D perhaps matching TRBD2 (5 bases). V shed 1 base and J shed 0 bases, with 7 bases lying between them. CDR1 and CDR2 from the germline V gene are SGHAT and FQNNGV. This CDR3 contains 15 residues. As DNA, the CDR3 is TGTGCCAGCAGCTTAGTAGGGAGCTCCTACAATGAGCAGTTCTTC. Amino acids: CASSLVGSSYNEQFF.

The genes are TRBV24-1 and TRBJ1-1, with D unclear. Germline V CDR1 and CDR2: KGHDR, SFDVKD. The CDR3 spans 11 residues. V gave up 6 bases and J gave up 4 bases, with 5 bases separating them. CDR3 sequence: CATSLSTEAFF. The CDR3 DNA sequence: TGTGCCACCAGTTTGAGCACTGAAGCTTTCTTT.

This clone was detected only a few times. The chain links TRBV2 to TRBJ2-7, with 8 bases identical to TRBD2. This CDR3 is 14 amino acids long. V trimming: 7 bases; J trimming: 5 bases; junction bases outside the gene matches: 10. CDR1 is SNHLY, CDR2 FYNNEI, per germline. The CDR3 DNA is TGTGCCAGCACCGACCCGGGGGGGATCGACGAGCAGTACTTC. This encodes CASTDPGGIDEQYF.

This chain uses TRBV19 with TRBJ1-1, with D uncertain. The CDR3 is 12 amino acids. V was shortened by 5 bases and J by 3 bases, with 7 bases between the two germline ends. The germline V gene has CDR1 LNHDA and CDR2 SQIVND (reference sequence). CDR3 in amino acids: CASSRRDTEAFF. Here the CDR3 DNA reads TGTGCCAGTAGTCGAAGAGACACTGAAGCTTTCTTT.

In DNA form, the CDR3 reads TGTGCCTGGAGTGTACAAATGAACACTGAAGCTTTCTTT. Translation gives CAWSVQMNTEAFF. This sequence joins TRBV30 and TRBJ1-1; no firm D call. Trimming took off 0 bases at V and 0 bases at J, with 5 bases between the two ends. The germline gives CDR1 GTSNPN, CDR2 SVGIG (reference sequence). The CDR3 contains 13 residues. The entire variable domain, with the rest obtained from reference TRBV30 and TRBJ1-1, is as follows: SQTIHQWPATLVQPVGSPLSLECTVEGTSNPNLYWYRQAAGRGLQLLFYSVGIGQISSEVPQNLSASRPQDRQFILSSKKLLLSDSGFYLCAWSVQMNTEAFFGQGTRLTVV.

The chain is built from TRBV7-9 and TRBJ1-4; 11 nucleotides agree with TRBD1. V was clipped by 1 base and J by 6 bases; unmatched bases: 1. This CDR3 has 15 amino acids. Germline lookup yields CDR1 SEHNR and CDR2 FQNEAQ (reference sequence). The CDR3 is CASSLGDRGYEKLFF. CDR3 coding DNA: TGTGCCAGCAGCTTAGGGGACAGGGGGTATGAAAAACTGTTTTTT.

The gene calls are TRBV28 and TRBJ2-3, with a possible D match to TRBD2 (6 bases). Trimming took 4 bases from V and 2 from J, leaving 16 bases between them. The CDR3 runs to 16 residues. Germline lookup yields CDR1 MDHEN and CDR2 SYDVKM. The CDR3 DNA sequence: TGTGCCAGCAGTTCTCCCGGGTCGGGAGCCACAGATACGCAGTATTTT. Translating gives CASSSPGSGATDTQYF.

The V call is TRBV11-2, the J call TRBJ1-4; TRBD1 agrees at 7 bases. In germline, CDR1 is SGHAT, CDR2 FQNNGV. With 4 bases clipped from V and 8 bases from J, the junction kept 4 bases outside the gene matches. The CDR3 extends over 13 amino acids. As DNA, the CDR3 is TGTGCCAGCAGCTCAACGACAGGGGAAAAACTGTTTTTT. Its protein is CASSSTTGEKLFF.

This clone was detected only a few times. V is TRBV5-8 and J is TRBJ2-5; 7 bases line up with TRBD1. CDR1 and CDR2 (germline): SGHTS, YDEGEE. Trimming cost V 4 bases and J 5 bases; bases outside gene matches: 11. The CDR3 has 15 residues. The CDR3 spells CASSTTTGVRETQYF. CDR3 sequence (DNA): TGTGCCAGCAGCACTACAACAGGGGTACGGGAGACCCAGTACTTC.

This chain joins TRBV28 and TRBJ1-2, with TRBD1 identical over 7 bases. The germline V gene encodes CDR1 MDHEN and CDR2 SYDVKM. This CDR3 comprises 15 residues. Trimming took 6 bases from V and 4 from J; bases not matched to a gene: 11. The CDR3 coding sequence is TGTGCCAGCAGGTCCACAGGGGCCGTTCCCTATGGCTACACCTTC. Translation gives CASRSTGAVPYGYTF.

V usage is TRBV6-5 and J usage is TRBJ2-1; D perhaps matches TRBD2 (5 bases). V dropped 7 bases and J dropped 5 bases, with 18 bases sitting between them. The CDR3 loop spans 15 amino acids. Germline V CDR1 and CDR2: MNHEY, SVGAGI. CDR3 DNA: TGTGCCAGCACCCCCGCCCAGGAGGTACACAATGAGCAGTTCTTC. Amino acids: CASTPAQEVHNEQFF.